This T cell receptor (beta chain) was observed in a study of CD8 T cells in Susac syndrome. When the RNA was reverse transcribed, random hexamers were used with an input of roughly 0.45 to 1 ug. The CDR3 of TCR beta was amplified by immunoSEQ multiplex PCR across 54 Vbeta and 13 Jbeta. One entry per CDR3 protein results from TCRdb running MiXCR on the immunoSEQ multiplex PCR reads. The sample has about 400,000 distinct CDR3 sequences, 75% to 90% seen once. This clonotype is a singleton in its sample. The V gene's germline CDR1 is SGHRS and CDR2 YFSETQ. The CDR3 length is 15 residues. J was trimmed by 3 bases and V by 0 bases; bases with no gene match: 3. CD8+ and CD4+ T cells taken from blood had their TCR beta sequenced.

Sequenced material: CD8+ T cells from PBMCs. The receptor comes from a human donor with multiple sclerosis. V is TRBV5-1 and J is TRBJ2-3, with 8 bases aligning to TRBD1. The CDR3 DNA follows: TGCGCCAGCAGCTTGGCCAGGGGGCCGACAGATACGCAGTATTTT. Translating it yields CASSLARGPTDTQYF.